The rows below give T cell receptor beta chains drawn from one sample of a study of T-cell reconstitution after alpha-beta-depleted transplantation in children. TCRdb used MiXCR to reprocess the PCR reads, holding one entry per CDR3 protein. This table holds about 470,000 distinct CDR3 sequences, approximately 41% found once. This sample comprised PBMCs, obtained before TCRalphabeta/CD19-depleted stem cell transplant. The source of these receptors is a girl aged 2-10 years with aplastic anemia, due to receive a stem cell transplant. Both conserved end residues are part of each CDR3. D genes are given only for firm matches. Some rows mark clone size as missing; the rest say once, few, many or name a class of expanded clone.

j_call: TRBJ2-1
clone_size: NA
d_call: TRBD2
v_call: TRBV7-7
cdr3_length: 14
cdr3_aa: CANSFSSGDNEQFF
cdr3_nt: TGTGCTAACAGCTTTTCTAGCGGTGACAATGAGCAGTTCTTC

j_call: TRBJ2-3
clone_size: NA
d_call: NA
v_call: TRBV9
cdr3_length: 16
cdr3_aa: CASSVDSGGGTDTQYF
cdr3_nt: TGTGCCAGCAGCGTAGATTCCGGGGGAGGCACAGATACGCAGTATTTT

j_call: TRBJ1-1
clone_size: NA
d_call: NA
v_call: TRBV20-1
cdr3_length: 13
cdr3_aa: CSARDLVGTEAFF
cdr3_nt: TGCAGTGCTAGAGATTTGGTGGGCACTGAAGCTTTCTTT

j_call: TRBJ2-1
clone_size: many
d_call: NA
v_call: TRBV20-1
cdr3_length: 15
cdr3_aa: CSALRSQASYNEQFF
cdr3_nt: TGCAGTGCTCTACGGTCGCAGGCCTCCTACAATGAGCAGTTCTTC

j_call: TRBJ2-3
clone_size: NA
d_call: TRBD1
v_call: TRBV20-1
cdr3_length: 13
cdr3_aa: CSAWDRGRNTQYF
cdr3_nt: TGCAGTGCCTGGGACAGGGGTAGGAATACGCAGTATTTT

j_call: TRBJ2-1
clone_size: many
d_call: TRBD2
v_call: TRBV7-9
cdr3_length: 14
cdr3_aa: CASSFSGLASEQFF
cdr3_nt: TGTGCCAGCAGCTTTTCGGGACTAGCTAGTGAGCAGTTCTTC

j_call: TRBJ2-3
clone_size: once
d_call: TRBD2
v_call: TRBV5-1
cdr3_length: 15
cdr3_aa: CASSEGLATTDTQYF
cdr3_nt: TGCGCCAGCAGCGAGGGACTAGCGACCACCGATACGCAGTATTTT

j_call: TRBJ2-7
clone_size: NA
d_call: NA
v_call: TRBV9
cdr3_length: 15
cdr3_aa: CASSVEASASYEQYF
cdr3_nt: TGTGCCAGCAGCGTAGAGGCTAGCGCGTCCTACGAGCAGTACTTC

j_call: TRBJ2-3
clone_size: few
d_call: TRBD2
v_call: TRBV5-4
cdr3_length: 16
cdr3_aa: CASSPLGTSLTDTQYF
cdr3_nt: TGTGCCAGCAGCCCGCTAGGGACTAGCCTCACAGATACGCAGTATTTT

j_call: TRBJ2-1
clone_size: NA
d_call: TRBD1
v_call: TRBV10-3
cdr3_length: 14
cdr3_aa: CAISEGQGGNEQFF
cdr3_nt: TGTGCCATCAGTGAGGGACAGGGCGGGAATGAGCAGTTCTTC

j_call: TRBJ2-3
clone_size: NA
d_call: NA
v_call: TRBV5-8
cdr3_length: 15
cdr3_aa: CASSLAGYSTDTQYF
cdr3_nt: TGTGCCAGCAGCTTGGCAGGTTACAGCACAGATACGCAGTATTTT

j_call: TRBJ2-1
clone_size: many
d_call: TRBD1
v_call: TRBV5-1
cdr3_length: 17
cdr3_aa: CASSRIRGTGGYNEQFF
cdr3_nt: TGCGCCAGCAGCCGAATCCGCGGGACAGGGGGGTACAATGAGCAGTTCTTC

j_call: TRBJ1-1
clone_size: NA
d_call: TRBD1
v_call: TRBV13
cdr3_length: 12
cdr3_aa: CASSYNRGPAFF
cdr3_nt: TGTGCCAGCAGCTATAACAGGGGGCCGGCTTTCTTT

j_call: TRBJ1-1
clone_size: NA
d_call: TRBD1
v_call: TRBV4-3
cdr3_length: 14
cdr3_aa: CASKPTGGVLPAFF
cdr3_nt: TGCGCCAGCAAACCTACAGGGGGCGTACTCCCAGCTTTCTTT